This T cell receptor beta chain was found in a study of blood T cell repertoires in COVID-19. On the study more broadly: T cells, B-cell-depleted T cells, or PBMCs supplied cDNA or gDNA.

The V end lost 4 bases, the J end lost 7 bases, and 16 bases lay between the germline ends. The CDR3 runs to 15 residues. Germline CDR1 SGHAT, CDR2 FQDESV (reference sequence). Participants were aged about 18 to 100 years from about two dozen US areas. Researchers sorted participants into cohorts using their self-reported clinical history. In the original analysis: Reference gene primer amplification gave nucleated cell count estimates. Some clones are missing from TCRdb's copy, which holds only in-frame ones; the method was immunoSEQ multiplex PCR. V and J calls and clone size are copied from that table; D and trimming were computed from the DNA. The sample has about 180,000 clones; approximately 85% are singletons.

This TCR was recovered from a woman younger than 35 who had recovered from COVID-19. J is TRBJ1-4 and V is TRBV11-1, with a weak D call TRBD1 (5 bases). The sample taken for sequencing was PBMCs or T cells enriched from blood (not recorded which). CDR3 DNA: TGTGCCAGCAGCTCCTCCTCGGGGGGAATTGAAAAACTGTTTTTT. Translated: CASSSSSGGIEKLFF.